The rows below give T cell receptor beta chains drawn from one sample of a study of long-term antiretroviral therapy in people with HIV. Sequencing used immunoSEQ multiplex PCR; TCRdb keeps in-frame clones, though not all of them. The data show about 33,000 clones, with 60% to 85% seen just once and about 7% held by the top ten. The sample in question was unsorted PBMCs, obtained 2 years after starting antiretroviral therapy. Every receptor here comes from a woman in her 50s with HIV. Both conserved end residues are part of each CDR3. Fields, in order: clone size, D gene, J gene, V gene, CDR3 protein, CDR3 DNA. D genes are given only for firm matches. Size is stated for part of the rows, as once, few or many counts, or as a class when the clone is expanded.

>few|-|TRBJ1-3|TRBV7-9
CASSLGPSGNTIYF
TGTGCCAGCAGCTTAGGGCCGTCTGGAAACACCATATATTTT
>-|-|TRBJ2-3|TRBV4-1
CASSQDPMGLGTDTQYF
TGCGCCAGCAGCCAAGACCCCATGGGGCTCGGCACAGATACGCAGTATTTT
>-|-|TRBJ1-2|TRBV30
CAWNEAGGYTF
TGTGCCTGGAACGAGGCGGGAGGCTACACCTTC
>-|-|TRBJ1-1|TRBV6-5
CASSYRRGAAEAFF
TGTGCCAGCAGTTACCGGAGGGGGGCCGCTGAAGCTTTCTTT
>-|-|TRBJ1-5|TRBV4-2
CASSQRVGPRGNQPQHF
TGTGCCAGCAGCCAAAGGGTAGGGCCACGGGGCAATCAGCCCCAGCATTTT
>-|TRBD1|TRBJ2-1|TRBV7-3
CASSFSMTGQGYNEQFF
TGTGCCAGCAGCTTTAGTATGACAGGACAGGGGTACAATGAGCAGTTCTTC
>-|-|TRBJ2-5|TRBV6-1
CASSGAGKTQYF
TGTGCCAGCAGTGGGGCTGGGAAGACCCAGTACTTC
>few|TRBD1|TRBJ1-2|TRBV5-1
CASSLEQGSYGYTF
TGCGCCAGCAGCTTGGAACAGGGGAGCTATGGCTACACCTTC
>-|-|TRBJ2-3|TRBV7-9
CASSPPGLRAPDTQYF
TGTGCCAGCAGCCCCCCGGGGCTGCGAGCCCCAGATACGCAGTATTTT
>few|-|TRBJ1-2|TRBV5-5
CASSLGGNYGYTF
TGTGCCAGCAGCTTGGGGGGGAACTATGGCTACACCTTC
>-|TRBD1|TRBJ1-1|TRBV7-9
CASSPRGTGMNTEAFF
TGTGCCAGCAGCCCTAGGGGGACAGGAATGAACACTGAAGCTTTCTTT